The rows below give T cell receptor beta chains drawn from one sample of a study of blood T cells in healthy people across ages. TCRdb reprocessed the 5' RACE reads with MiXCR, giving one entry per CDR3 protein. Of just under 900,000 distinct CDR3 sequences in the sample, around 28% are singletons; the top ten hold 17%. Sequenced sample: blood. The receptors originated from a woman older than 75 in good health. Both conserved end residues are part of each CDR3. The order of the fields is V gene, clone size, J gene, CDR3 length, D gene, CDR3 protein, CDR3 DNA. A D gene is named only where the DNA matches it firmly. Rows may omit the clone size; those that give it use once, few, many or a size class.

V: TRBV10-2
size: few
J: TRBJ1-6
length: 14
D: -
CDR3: CASRTGGQNSPLHF
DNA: TGCGCCAGCCGGACGGGGGGGCAAAATTCACCCCTCCACTTT

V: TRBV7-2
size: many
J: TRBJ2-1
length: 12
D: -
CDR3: CASSLEPTEQFF
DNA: TGTGCCAGCAGCTTAGAACCCACAGAGCAGTTCTTC

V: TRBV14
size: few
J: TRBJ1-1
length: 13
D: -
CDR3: CASSQDVNTEAFF
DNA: TGTGCCAGCAGCCAAGATGTGAACACTGAAGCTTTCTTT

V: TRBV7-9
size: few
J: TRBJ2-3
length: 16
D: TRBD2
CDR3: CASSFRRGAGGDTQYF
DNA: TGTGCCAGCAGCTTTAGGCGGGGGGCGGGAGGAGATACGCAGTATTTT

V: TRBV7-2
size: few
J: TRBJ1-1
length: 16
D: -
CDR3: CASSLEWVGGNTEAFF
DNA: TGTGCCAGCAGCTTAGAGTGGGTCGGAGGGAACACTGAAGCTTTCTTT

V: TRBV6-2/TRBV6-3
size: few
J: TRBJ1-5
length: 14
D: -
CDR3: CASSFQGFRQPQHF
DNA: TGTGCCAGCAGCTTCCAGGGTTTCCGGCAGCCCCAGCATTTT

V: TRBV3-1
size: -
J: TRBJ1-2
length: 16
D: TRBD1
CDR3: CASSRRNRDRAFGYTF
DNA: TGTGCCAGCAGCCGCCGGAACCGGGACAGGGCCTTTGGCTACACCTTC

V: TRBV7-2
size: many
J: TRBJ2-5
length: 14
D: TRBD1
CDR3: CASSSGQVPETQYF
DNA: TGTGCCAGCAGCTCGGGACAGGTTCCCGAGACCCAGTACTTC

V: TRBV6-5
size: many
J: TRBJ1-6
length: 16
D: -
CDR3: CASSSATAVYNSPLHF
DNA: TGTGCCAGCAGTTCCGCTACGGCCGTCTATAATTCACCCCTCCACTTT

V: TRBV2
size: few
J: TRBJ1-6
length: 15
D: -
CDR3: CASRASEGRDSPLHF
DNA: TGTGCCAGCAGGGCTTCCGAGGGACGGGATTCACCCCTCCACTTT

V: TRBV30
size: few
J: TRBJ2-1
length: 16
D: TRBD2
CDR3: CAWSFRGGRSYNEQFF
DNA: TGTGCCTGGAGTTTTCGCGGGGGACGCTCCTACAATGAGCAGTTCTTC

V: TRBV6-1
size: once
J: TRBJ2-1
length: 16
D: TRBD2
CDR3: CASSETGTSGCHEQFF
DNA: TGTGCCAGCAGTGAAACCGGGACTAGCGGGTGCCATGAGCAGTTCTTC

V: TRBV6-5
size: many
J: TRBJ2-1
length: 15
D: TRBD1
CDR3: CASSYTWTGNYEQFF
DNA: TGTGCCAGCAGTTACACCTGGACAGGGAATTATGAGCAGTTCTTC

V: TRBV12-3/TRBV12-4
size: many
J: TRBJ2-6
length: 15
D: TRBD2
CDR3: CASSFRGAGANVLTF
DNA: TGTGCCAGCAGTTTTCGGGGGGCTGGGGCCAACGTCCTGACTTTC

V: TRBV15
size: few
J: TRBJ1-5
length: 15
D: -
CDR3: CATSRDQGDNQPQHF
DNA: TGTGCCACCAGCAGAGATCAGGGAGATAATCAGCCCCAGCATTTT

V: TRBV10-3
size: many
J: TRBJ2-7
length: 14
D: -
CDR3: CAISALNPSYEQYF
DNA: TGTGCCATCAGCGCCCTCAACCCCTCCTACGAGCAGTACTTC

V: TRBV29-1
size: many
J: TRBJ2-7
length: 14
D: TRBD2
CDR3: CSVEEGLAPYEQYF
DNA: TGCAGCGTTGAAGAGGGACTAGCCCCCTACGAGCAGTACTTC

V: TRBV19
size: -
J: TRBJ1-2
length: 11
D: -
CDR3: CATRSGAGYTF
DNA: TGTGCCACCCGATCCGGTGCTGGCTACACCTTC

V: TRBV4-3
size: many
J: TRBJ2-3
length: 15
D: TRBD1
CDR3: CASSQDRQGTDTQYF
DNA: TGCGCCAGCAGCCAAGATAGACAGGGAACAGATACGCAGTATTTT

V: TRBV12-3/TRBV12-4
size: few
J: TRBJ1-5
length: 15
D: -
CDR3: CASSPGQLSNQPQHF
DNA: TGTGCCAGCAGTCCCGGACAGTTGAGCAATCAGCCCCAGCATTTT

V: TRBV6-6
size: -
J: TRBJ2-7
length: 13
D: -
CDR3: CASSSTGLYEQYF
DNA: TGTGCCAGCAGCAGCACAGGGTTGTACGAGCAGTACTTC

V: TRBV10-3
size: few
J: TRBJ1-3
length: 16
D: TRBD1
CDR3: CATRLPGQGGGNTIYF
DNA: TGTGCCACGAGGCTACCGGGACAGGGAGGCGGAAACACCATATATTTT

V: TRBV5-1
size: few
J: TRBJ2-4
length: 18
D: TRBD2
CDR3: CASSLGTSGGAAKNIQYF
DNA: TGCGCCAGCAGCTTGGGGACTAGCGGGGGGGCCGCCAAAAACATTCAGTACTTC

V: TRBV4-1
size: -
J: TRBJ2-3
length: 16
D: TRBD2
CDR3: CASSKEGASGTDTQYF
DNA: TGCGCCAGCAGCAAGGAAGGGGCTAGCGGGACAGATACGCAGTATTTT

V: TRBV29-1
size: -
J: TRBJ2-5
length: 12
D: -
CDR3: CSVGGGEETQYF
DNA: TGCAGCGTTGGTGGTGGGGAAGAGACCCAGTACTTC

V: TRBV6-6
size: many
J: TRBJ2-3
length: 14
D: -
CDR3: CASSVRRGLETQYF
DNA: TGTGCCAGCTCCGTGAGAAGAGGGCTCGAGACGCAGTATTTT

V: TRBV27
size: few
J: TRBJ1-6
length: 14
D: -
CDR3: CASSYKGGNSPLHF
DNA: TGTGCCAGCAGTTACAAGGGTGGAAATTCACCCCTCCACTTT

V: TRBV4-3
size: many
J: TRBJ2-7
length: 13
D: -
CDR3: CASSQDGPSEQYF
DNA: TGCGCCAGCAGCCAAGACGGACCGTCCGAGCAGTACTTC

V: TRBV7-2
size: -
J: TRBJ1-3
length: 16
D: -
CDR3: CASRIRQGTTGNTIYF
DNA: TGTGCCAGCAGAATTCGTCAGGGAACTACTGGAAACACCATATATTTT

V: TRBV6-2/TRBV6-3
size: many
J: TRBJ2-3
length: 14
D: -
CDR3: CASSYGRGADTQYF
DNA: TGTGCCAGCAGTTACGGCCGGGGGGCCGATACGCAGTATTTT

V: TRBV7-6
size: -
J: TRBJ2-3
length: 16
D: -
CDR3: CASSSSGTVSTDTQYF
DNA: TGTGCCAGCAGCTCCTCTGGGACTGTAAGCACAGATACGCAGTATTTT

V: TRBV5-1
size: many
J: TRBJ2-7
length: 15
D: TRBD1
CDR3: CASSLAGQGTYEQYF
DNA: TGCGCCAGCAGCTTGGCGGGACAGGGAACCTACGAGCAGTACTTC

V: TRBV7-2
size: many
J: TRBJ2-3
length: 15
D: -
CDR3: CASSPTGGSTDTQYF
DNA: TGTGCCAGTAGCCCGACGGGCGGAAGCACAGATACGCAGTATTTT

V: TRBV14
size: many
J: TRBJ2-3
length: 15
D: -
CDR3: CASSQGLGTTDTQYF
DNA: TGTGCCAGCAGCCAAGGATTGGGGACGACAGATACGCAGTATTTT

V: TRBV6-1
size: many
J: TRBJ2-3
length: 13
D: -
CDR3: CASSEGLGGTQYF
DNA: TGTGCCAGCAGTGAAGGGTTAGGTGGTACGCAGTATTTT

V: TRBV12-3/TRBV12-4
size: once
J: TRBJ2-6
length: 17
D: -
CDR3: CASSLGTDSSGANVLTF
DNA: TGTGCCAGCAGTTTAGGGACAGACAGTTCTGGGGCCAACGTCCTGACTTTC

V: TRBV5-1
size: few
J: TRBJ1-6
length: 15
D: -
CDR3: CASSLIPGGNSPLHF
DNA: TGCGCCAGCAGCTTGATTCCGGGTGGGAATTCACCCCTCCACTTT

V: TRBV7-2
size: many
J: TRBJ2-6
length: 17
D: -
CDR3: CASSPQGRVFGANVLTF
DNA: TGTGCCAGCAGTCCTCAGGGGCGGGTCTTCGGGGCCAACGTCCTGACTTTC

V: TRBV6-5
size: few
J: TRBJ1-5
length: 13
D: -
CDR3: CASRQNSNQPQHF
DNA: TGTGCCAGCAGACAGAATAGCAATCAGCCCCAGCATTTT

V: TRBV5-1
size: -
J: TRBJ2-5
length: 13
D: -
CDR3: CASSSDYQETQYF
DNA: TGCGCCAGCAGCTCTGACTACCAAGAGACCCAGTACTTC

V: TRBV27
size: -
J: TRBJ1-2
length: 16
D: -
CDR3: CASSPNPDMGAEGYTF
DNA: TGTGCCAGCAGTCCTAACCCCGATATGGGGGCTGAGGGCTACACCTTC

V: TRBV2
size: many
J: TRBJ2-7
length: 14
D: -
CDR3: CASSELRGTYEQYF
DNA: TGTGCCAGCAGTGAGTTGCGGGGCACCTACGAGCAGTACTTC

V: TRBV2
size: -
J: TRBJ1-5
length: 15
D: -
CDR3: CASRTGGHSNQPQHF
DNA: TGTGCCAGCAGGACGGGGGGACATAGCAATCAGCCCCAGCATTTT

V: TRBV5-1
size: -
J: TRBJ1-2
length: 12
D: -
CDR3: CASSLGEGGYTF
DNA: TGCGCCAGCAGCCTGGGAGAAGGTGGCTACACCTTC

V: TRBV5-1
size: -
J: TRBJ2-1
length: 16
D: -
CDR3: CASSLGQGRFYNEQFF
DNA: TGCGCCAGCAGCTTGGGTCAGGGTCGGTTCTACAATGAGCAGTTCTTC

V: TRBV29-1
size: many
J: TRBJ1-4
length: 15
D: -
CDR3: CSVVSRVATNEKLFF
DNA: TGCAGCGTTGTAAGCAGGGTAGCAACTAATGAAAAACTGTTTTTT

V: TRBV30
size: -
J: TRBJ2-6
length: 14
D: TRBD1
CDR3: CAWRRGPGANVLTF
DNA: TGTGCCTGGAGAAGGGGGCCTGGGGCCAACGTCCTGACTTTC

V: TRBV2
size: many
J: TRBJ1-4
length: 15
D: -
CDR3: CASKDTGSKSEKLFF
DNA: TGTGCCAGCAAGGATACAGGGTCGAAAAGTGAAAAACTGTTTTTT

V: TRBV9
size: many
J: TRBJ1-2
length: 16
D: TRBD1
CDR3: CASSAATGQGIYGYTF
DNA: TGTGCCAGCAGCGCGGCGACAGGACAGGGCATCTATGGCTACACCTTC

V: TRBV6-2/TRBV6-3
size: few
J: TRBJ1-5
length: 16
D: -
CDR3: CASSYSKGAGRLPQHF
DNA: TGTGCCAGCAGTTACTCGAAAGGGGCTGGACGCTTGCCCCAGCATTTT

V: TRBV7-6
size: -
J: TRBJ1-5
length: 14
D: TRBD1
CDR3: CASSDKTGLQPQHF
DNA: TGTGCCAGCAGCGATAAGACAGGGTTACAGCCCCAGCATTTT

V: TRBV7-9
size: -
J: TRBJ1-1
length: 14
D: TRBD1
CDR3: CASSRDSVNTEAFF
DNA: TGTGCCAGCAGCCGGGACAGTGTGAACACTGAAGCTTTCTTT

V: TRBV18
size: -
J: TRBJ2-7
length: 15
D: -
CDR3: CASSPWQGGSYEQYF
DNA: TGTGCCAGCTCACCCTGGCAGGGTGGTTCCTACGAGCAGTACTTC